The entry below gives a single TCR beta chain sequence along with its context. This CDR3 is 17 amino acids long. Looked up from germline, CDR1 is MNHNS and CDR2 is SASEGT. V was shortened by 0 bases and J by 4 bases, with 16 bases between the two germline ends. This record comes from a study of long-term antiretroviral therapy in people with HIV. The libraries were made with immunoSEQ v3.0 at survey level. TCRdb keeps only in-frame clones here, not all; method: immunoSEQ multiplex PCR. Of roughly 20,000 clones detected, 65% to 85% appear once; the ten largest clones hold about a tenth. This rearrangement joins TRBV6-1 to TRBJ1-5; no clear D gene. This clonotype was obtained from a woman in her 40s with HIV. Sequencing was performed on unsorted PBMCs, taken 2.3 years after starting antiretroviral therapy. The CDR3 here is CASSEALILGWNQPQHF. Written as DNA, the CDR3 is TGTGCCAGCAGTGAAGCCTTAATTTTGGGGTGGAATCAGCCCCAGCATTTT.